These 30 T cell receptor beta chains were all obtained from the same sample, sequenced in a study of blood T cell repertoires in COVID-19 (dated by TCRdb to about 2020). To prepare the library, the immunoSEQ multiplex PCR assay was applied. Imported from immuneACCESS, the table was reduced by TCRdb to in-frame sequences with V and J called. These copies leave out some clones; in studies compared against another copy, an unresolved V gene accounts for under half, and the cause of the remainder is not known. The sample contains about 340,000 clones, roughly 86% of them found a single time. The biggest ten clones account for around 7.9% of the sample. The source material was peripheral blood. Receptor source: a woman in her 70s with COVID-19, enrolled during active disease.

This chain uses TRBV19 with TRBJ2-7; perhaps D is TRBD1 or TRBD2 (5 bases each). The CDR3 length is 15 residues. V gave up 4 bases and J gave up 9 bases, with 22 bases separating them. Germline lookup yields CDR1 LNHDA and CDR2 SQIVND (reference sequence). The CDR3 DNA reads TGTGCCAGTAGTAGAGACAGTCCCTCGGGCGGAGGGCAGTACTTC. Amino acid sequence: CASSRDSPSGGGQYF. Variable domain in full (rest from reference TRBV19 and TRBJ2-7): DGGITQSPKYLFRKEGQNVTLSCEQNLNHDAMYWYRQDPGQGLRLIYYSQIVNDFQKGDIAEGYSVSREKKESFPLTVTSAQKNPTAFYLCASSRDSPSGGGQYFGPGTRLTVT.

The V and J genes are TRBV30 and TRBJ2-5, with 7 bases matching TRBD1. From germline, CDR1 is GTSNPN and CDR2 SVGIG (reference sequence). This CDR3 spans 14 amino acids. V trimming: 2 bases; J trimming: 6 bases; junction bases outside the gene matches: 9. The CDR3, as DNA: TGTGCCTGGAGTCAACCGGCAGGGGGTAAGACCCAGTACTTC. Encoded protein: CAWSQPAGGKTQYF.

This clone was detected only once. V is TRBV6-2 or TRBV6-3 and J is TRBJ1-5; D ambiguous. CDR1 and CDR2 (germline): MNHEY, SVGEGT. V was pared by 2 bases and J by 6 bases, with 8 bases between. This CDR3 region has 13 residues. The CDR3 DNA reads as TGTGCCAGCAGTTACAGACAATTTCAGCCCCAGCATTTT. It encodes CASSYRQFQPQHF.

The chain employs TRBV19 and TRBJ1-5, with 7 bases matching TRBD1. CDR1 is LNHDA and CDR2 is SQIVND in the germline V gene (reference sequence). CDR3 length: 15 amino acids. With 6 bases clipped from V and 4 bases from J, the junction kept 9 bases outside the gene matches. CDR3: CASRQPGQSNQPQHF. CDR3 DNA: TGTGCCAGTAGGCAGCCGGGACAGAGTAATCAGCCCCAGCATTTT.

The rearrangement joins TRBV7-2 to TRBJ2-5, with a weak D call TRBD2 (6 bases). CDR3 length: 15 amino acids. Looked up from germline, CDR1 is SGHTA and CDR2 is FQGNSA. V lost 4 bases to trimming and J lost 7 bases, with 19 bases between them. The CDR3 here is CASSSPGTVTRTQYF. DNA for the CDR3: TGTGCCAGCAGCTCTCCCGGGACTGTGACACGGACCCAGTACTTC.

V usage is TRBV6-2 or TRBV6-3 and J usage is TRBJ2-5, with no clear D. CDR3 size: 14 residues. The germline CDR1 and CDR2 sequences are MNHEY and SVGEGT. V gave up 5 bases and J gave up 2 bases, with 12 bases separating them. DNA for the CDR3: TGTGCCAGCAGTAGTTCTCCCAGACAAGAGACCCAGTACTTC. Protein: CASSSSPRQETQYF.

In the case of this clone: Other DNA variants within this sample encode the same CDR3. This chain uses TRBV7-2 with TRBJ2-7, with D maybe TRBD1 (6 bases). With 1 base removed from V and 4 bases from J, the gap between germline ends came to 11 bases. CDR1 is SGHTA, CDR2 FQGNSA, per germline. The CDR3 is 14 amino acids. The CDR3 DNA reads TGTGCCAGCAGCTTAGGCAGGGGATCTTACGAGCAGTACTTC. This sequence encodes CASSLGRGSYEQYF.

J is TRBJ2-3 and V is TRBV9, with D possibly TRBD2 on 5 matching bases. Trimming took 4 bases from V and 3 from J, leaving 15 bases between them. Germline V gene sequence: CDR1 SGDLS, CDR2 YYNGEE. There are 15 residues in the CDR3. Written as DNA, the CDR3 is TGTGCCAGCAGCAGGAGGTTGTTGGGTACAGATACGCAGTATTTT. Its translation is CASSRRLLGTDTQYF. The complete variable domain, with remaining parts taken from reference TRBV9 and TRBJ2-3, reads DSGVTQTPKHLITATGQRVTLRCSPRSGDLSVYWYQQSLDQGLQFLIQYYNGEERAKGNILERFSAQQFPDLHSELNLSSLELGDSALYFCASSRRLLGTDTQYFGPGTRLTVL.

The J gene is TRBJ1-2, the V gene TRBV6-5; weak D call: TRBD1 (6 bases). Germline V gene data show CDR1 as MNHEY and CDR2 as SVGAGI. This CDR3 spans 13 amino acids. V lost 6 bases and J lost 6, with 14 bases in between. The CDR3 DNA sequence: TGTGCCAGCAGAACCGGGACACCCCATGGCTACACCTTC. As protein: CASRTGTPHGYTF.

The CDR3 region is CASSWGNAGEQYF. In DNA form, the CDR3 reads TGTGCCAGCAGTTGGGGGAACGCGGGGGAGCAGTACTTC. This chain joins TRBV12-3 or TRBV12-4 and TRBJ2-7; possible D gene TRBD2, 6 bases. The V end was cut by 4 bases, the J end by 7 bases, with 14 bases between. The CDR3 runs 13 residues.

The chain carries TRBV29-1 and TRBJ2-7, with a weak D call TRBD1 (5 bases). V gave up 4 bases and J gave up 2 bases, with 12 bases separating them. The CDR3 has 13 residues. CDR1 SQVTM and CDR2 ANQGSEA come from the germline V gene. The CDR3 loop is CSVGSGITYEQYF. The CDR3 DNA reads TGCAGCGTTGGGTCAGGGATAACCTACGAGCAGTACTTC.

The rearrangement joins TRBV11-2 to TRBJ2-1; 9 bases agree with TRBD2. This CDR3 spans 16 amino acids. Germline CDR1 and CDR2: SGHAT and FQNNGV. V shed 5 bases, J shed 7 bases, and the junction held 12 bases outside the gene matches. The CDR3 DNA reads TGTGCCAGCAGCCCCGGGAGGCGGGGGGGCCGAAATGAGCAGTTCTTC. Protein product: CASSPGRRGGRNEQFF.

The V gene is TRBV4-3, the J gene TRBJ1-1; D is perhaps TRBD1 (6 bases). With 5 bases removed from V and 2 bases from J, the gap between germline ends came to 12 bases. CDR3 length: 14 residues. The germline V gene has CDR1 LGHNA and CDR2 YSLEER. The CDR3 DNA is TGCGCCAGCAGCTCGCAGGGGATCAACACTGAAGCTTTCTTT. Translating gives CASSSQGINTEAFF.

The J gene is TRBJ2-1, the V gene TRBV6-6; no definite D call. This CDR3 region has 13 residues. The ends were cut back, 4 bases at V and 0 bases at J, with 4 bases in the middle. Germline V gives CDR1 MNHNY, CDR2 SVGAGI (reference sequence). The DNA of the CDR3 is TGTGCCAGCAGTTTGGCCTCCTACAATGAGCAGTTCTTC. This sequence encodes CASSLASYNEQFF.

This sequence joins TRBV24-1 and TRBJ2-5, with TRBD2 identical over 10 bases. The CDR3 sequence is 16 residues long. V gave up 4 bases and J gave up 3 bases; unmatched junction bases: 7. In germline, CDR1 is KGHDR, CDR2 SFDVKD. The CDR3 here is CATSDPLAGAEETQYF. The CDR3 DNA sequence: TGTGCCACCAGTGACCCTCTAGCGGGGGCCGAAGAGACCCAGTACTTC.

This chain connects TRBV18 to TRBJ2-3; TRBD1 might be the D (5 bases). Germline V CDR1 and CDR2: KGHSH, LQKENI. V was cut by 2 bases and J by 3 bases, with 9 bases left in between. The CDR3 has 14 amino acids. The CDR3, as DNA: TGTGCCAGCTCACCAGCCAGGGAAACAGATACGCAGTATTTT. It is translated as CASSPARETDTQYF.

The chain couples TRBV7-2 to TRBJ2-6; D unresolved. This CDR3 comprises 15 residues. Trimming took 4 bases from V and 4 from J, leaving 11 bases between them. Germline loops: CDR1 SGHTA, CDR2 FQGNSA. Written as DNA, the CDR3 is TGTGCCAGCAGCTCCTATTCCCCCGGGGCCAACGTCCTGACTTTC. Its protein product is CASSSYSPGANVLTF.

The chain recombines TRBV27 with TRBJ2-1, with D possibly TRBD2 on 6 matching bases. Per germline, CDR1 MNHEY and CDR2 SMNVEV (reference sequence). The CDR3 extends over 15 amino acids. Deletions cut 2 bases from V and 4 bases from J, with 12 bases between. The CDR3 protein is CASSLVGGTYNEQFF. CDR3 nucleotides: TGTGCCAGCAGTTTAGTCGGGGGAACTTACAATGAGCAGTTCTTC.

V and J are TRBV4-1 and TRBJ2-2, with D possibly TRBD1 on 5 matching bases. V was cut by 6 bases and J by 0 bases, with 11 bases left in between. The CDR3 extends over 15 amino acids. CDR1 MGHRA and CDR2 YSYEKL come from the germline V gene. The CDR3 DNA reads TGCGCCAGCAGGTATGGACACCCGAACACCGGGGAGCTGTTTTTT. Protein sequence: CASRYGHPNTGELFF.

The sample holds one count of this clone. The chain couples TRBV27 to TRBJ1-1, with no clear D. Trimming took 5 bases from V and 2 from J, leaving 9 bases between them. This CDR3 has 13 amino acids. From germline, CDR1 is MNHEY and CDR2 SMNVEV (reference sequence). The CDR3 spells CASSPNTNTEAFF. Here the CDR3 DNA reads TGTGCCAGCAGTCCAAATACAAACACTGAAGCTTTCTTT.

The chain joins TRBV27 to TRBJ1-5; maybe TRBD1 (5 bases). Germline loops: CDR1 MNHEY, CDR2 SMNVEV (reference sequence). The CDR3 runs to 14 residues. Trimming removed 6 bases from V and 0 bases from J, with 9 bases in between. CDR3 sequence reads: CASSGHFSNQPQHF. The CDR3 nucleotides are TGTGCCAGCAGCGGACACTTTAGCAATCAGCCCCAGCATTTT.

The chain has TRBV27 and TRBJ2-1; D remains unclear. The CDR3 sequence is 17 residues long. Germline CDR1 and CDR2: MNHEY and SMNVEV (reference sequence). Between the trimmed V and J ends, which lost 2 bases and 4 bases, there was a span of 18 bases. The CDR3: CASSLGSFLVRYNEQFF. Here the CDR3 DNA reads TGTGCCAGCAGTTTAGGGTCTTTTCTAGTCAGATACAATGAGCAGTTCTTC.

This chain connects TRBV23-1 to TRBJ1-3; D is perhaps TRBD1 (6 bases). TRBV23-1 is an ORF for which the function is uncertain. This CDR3 region has 15 residues. Trimming removed 8 bases from V and 3 bases from J, with 17 bases in between. The CDR3 here is CASSLLQGSGNTIYF. CDR3 coding DNA: TGCGCCAGCTCACTCTTACAGGGTAGTGGAAACACCATATATTTT.

The genes are TRBV27 and TRBJ2-5; TRBD1 matches 7 bases. The CDR3 sequence is 15 residues long. Germline V gene sequence: CDR1 MNHEY, CDR2 SMNVEV (reference sequence). V was pared by 4 bases and J by 1 base, with 6 bases of the junction left unmatched. For the CDR3, the DNA is TGTGCCAGCAGTTCCCCTCGGGACAGCCAAGAGACCCAGTACTTC. Protein: CASSSPRDSQETQYF.

V and J are TRBV5-1 and TRBJ1-1; D unresolved. The germline CDR1 and CDR2 sequences are SGHRS and YFSETQ. The length of the CDR3 is 15 residues. V lost 1 base and J lost 4, with 14 bases in between. The CDR3 loop is CASSLIGPGSTEAFF. DNA for the CDR3: TGCGCCAGCAGCTTGATAGGTCCTGGGAGCACTGAAGCTTTCTTT.

This clone showed up just a few times. J is TRBJ2-1 and V is TRBV24-1, with D tentatively TRBD2 (6 bases). Germline V gene lookup returns CDR1 KGHDR and CDR2 SFDVKD. This CDR3 is built from 13 residues. V was pared by 0 bases and J by 8 bases, with 7 bases between. CDR3 region: CATSDLGGDEQFF. The DNA of the CDR3 is TGTGCCACCAGTGATTTGGGCGGGGATGAGCAGTTCTTC.

V gene TRBV6-5 combines with J gene TRBJ1-5, with a possible D match to TRBD1 (5 bases). V shed 11 bases and J shed 7 bases, with 18 bases lying between them. The CDR3 length is 13 residues. Germline values: CDR1 MNHEY, CDR2 SVGAGI. The CDR3 DNA reads TGTGCCTTACGGGCGGGGCTGGGGCAGCCCCAGCATTTT. Protein sequence: CALRAGLGQPQHF.

This CDR3 reads CASKGTGRLGMNTEAFF. In nucleotides, the CDR3 is TGCGCCAGCAAGGGGACAGGGAGGTTGGGGATGAACACTGAAGCTTTCTTT. The chain links TRBV5-1 to TRBJ1-1; 9 nucleotides agree with TRBD1. CDR3 length: 17 amino acids. V lost 6 bases to trimming and J lost 0 bases; unmatched junction nucleotides: 12. Per germline, CDR1 SGHRS and CDR2 YFSETQ.

As to this clone: Other DNA sequences in this specimen translate into the identical CDR3. The chain uses TRBV14 and TRBJ1-2; TRBD1 is a possible D gene (6 bases). This CDR3 comprises 12 residues. Per germline, CDR1 SGHDN and CDR2 FVKESK. With 2 bases removed from V and 5 bases from J, the gap between germline ends came to 6 bases. The CDR3 sequence: CASSQTGYGYTF. The CDR3 DNA follows: TGTGCCAGCAGCCAAACAGGGTATGGCTACACCTTC. Complete variable domain (other parts from reference TRBV14 and TRBJ1-2): EAGVTQFPSHSVIEKGQTVTLRCDPISGHDNLYWYRRVMGKEIKFLLHFVKESKQDESGMPNNRFLAERTGGTYSTLKVQPAELEDSGVYFCASSQTGYGYTFGSGTRLTVV.

This clone was seen once. This rearrangement joins TRBV28 to TRBJ2-4, with D tentatively TRBD1 (5 bases). The V end was cut by 1 base, the J end by 0 bases, with 16 bases between. The CDR3 contains 18 residues. Looked up from germline, CDR1 is MDHEN and CDR2 is SYDVKM. The CDR3 DNA follows: TGTGCCAGCAGTTTATCCTTCGCCAGGGAACTAGCCAAAAACATTCAGTACTTC. Its translation is CASSLSFARELAKNIQYF. Drawing the rest from reference TRBV28 and TRBJ2-4, the complete variable domain is DVKVTQSSRYLVKRTGEKVFLECVQDMDHENMFWYRQDPGLGLRLIYFSYDVKMKEKGDIPEGYSVSREKKERFSLILESASTNQTSMYLCASSLSFARELAKNIQYFGAGTRLSVL.